In this sample, the clone carrying this TCR beta chain turned up a few times. Its antigen is still unknown. These data belong to a study of CD4 T cells in relation to SARS-CoV-2 and coronaviruses. Across the whole study: ViraFEST: roughly ten-day antigen culture of PBMCs, then TCR beta CDR3 sequencing. Shared crossreactive spike epitopes were mapped to their HLA restriction.

Clones were read by immunoSEQ multiplex PCR, and TCRdb kept only the in-frame ones, dropping some. The table includes tens of thousands of clones, 76% detected once. V was pared by 4 bases and J by 10 bases, with 4 bases of the junction left unmatched. The CDR3 sequence is 13 residues long. The germline V gene encodes CDR1 SNHLY and CDR2 FYNNEI. CD4+ T cells from unexposed donors were obtained before the COVID-19 pandemic (2011-2018). CD4+ T cells were isolated from the cells after around 11 days of culture. As cell numbers allowed, unexposed-donor CD4+ T cells faced SARS-CoV-2 S/N and four cold-coronavirus spikes. PBMCs were plated at 1.5 million to 2.5 million per well in IL-2-containing medium.

Input material: CD4+ T cells from PBMCs, cultured in vitro. The source is a human donor in good health. The rearrangement uses TRBV2 and TRBJ1-6; 7 positions agree with TRBD1. The DNA of the CDR3 is TGTGCCAGCAGTGGGGAACAGGGGTCACCCCTCCACTTT. Amino acids: CASSGEQGSPLHF.